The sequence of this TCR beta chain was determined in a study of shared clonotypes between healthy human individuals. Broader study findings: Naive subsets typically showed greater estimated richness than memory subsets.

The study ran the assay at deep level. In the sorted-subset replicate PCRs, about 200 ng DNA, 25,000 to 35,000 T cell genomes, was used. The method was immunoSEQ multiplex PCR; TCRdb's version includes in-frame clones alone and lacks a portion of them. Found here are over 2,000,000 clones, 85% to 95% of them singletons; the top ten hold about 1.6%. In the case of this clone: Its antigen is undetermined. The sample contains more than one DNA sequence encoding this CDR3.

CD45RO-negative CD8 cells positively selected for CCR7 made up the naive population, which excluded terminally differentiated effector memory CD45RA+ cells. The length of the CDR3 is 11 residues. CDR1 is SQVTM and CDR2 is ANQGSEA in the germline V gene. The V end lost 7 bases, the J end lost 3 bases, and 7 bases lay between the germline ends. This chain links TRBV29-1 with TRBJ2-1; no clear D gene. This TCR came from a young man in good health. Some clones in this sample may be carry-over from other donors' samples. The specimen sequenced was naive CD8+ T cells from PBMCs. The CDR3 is CSADFYNEQFF. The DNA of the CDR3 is TGCAGCGCGGATTTCTACAATGAGCAGTTCTTC.